This T cell receptor beta chain was identified during a study of T-cell reconstitution after alpha-beta-depleted transplantation in children. Germline V gene data show CDR1 as SGHRS and CDR2 as YFSETQ. The CDR3 runs 16 residues. Trimming shortened V by 5 bases and J by 3 bases, and 18 bases separated the two germline ends. Using unique molecular identifiers, the investigators prepared the TCRbeta library. TCRdb re-called the PCR reads through MiXCR, storing one row per CDR3 protein. The repertoire holds 170,000 or so distinct CDR3 sequences, with around 6.8% as singletons. Material: PBMCs from the stem cell graft donor, obtained from the stem cell graft. This sequence was found in a human donor who donated a stem cell graft to a child with Wiskott-Aldrich syndrome. This chain joins TRBV5-1 and TRBJ2-1, with D uncertain. The CDR3 coding sequence is TGCGCCAGCAGTCCAACCCGGGCCGATTTCTACAATGAGCAGTTCTTC. Amino acids: CASSPTRADFYNEQFF.